Each of the 23 T cell receptor beta chains below was sequenced from the same sample in a study of T cell responses to AZD1222 COVID-19 vaccine. Method: immunoSEQ multiplex PCR; TCRdb's copy keeps in-frame clones and lacks some. Here the sample spans more than 95,000 clones, around 87% being singletons. Specimen: peripheral blood, collected on day 0 of AZD1222 vaccination. These receptors came from an adult in good health.

The chain uses TRBV19 and TRBJ2-1, with D uncertain. Trimming cost V 5 bases and J 3 bases, with 11 bases left between them. The CDR3 spans 14 residues. Germline V gene data show CDR1 as LNHDA and CDR2 as SQIVND (reference sequence). As DNA, the CDR3 is TGTGCCAGTAGTCCCGGGTCCTTCTACAATGAGCAGTTCTTC. This codes for CASSPGSFYNEQFF.

With regard to this clone: The sample contains more than one DNA sequence encoding this CDR3. CDR3 amino acids: CASSVAPAYEQYF. The CDR3 DNA is TGTGCCAGCAGCGTAGCGCCTGCCTACGAGCAGTACTTC. This chain links TRBV9 with TRBJ2-7; no clear D gene. Germline V lookup: CDR1 SGDLS, CDR2 YYNGEE. V lost 0 bases and J 2 bases, leaving 6 bases between the germline ends. The CDR3 loop spans 13 amino acids. The full variable domain, in which reference TRBV9 and TRBJ2-7 provide the parts outside the CDR3, is DSGVTQTPKHLITATGQRVTLRCSPRSGDLSVYWYQQSLDQGLQFLIQYYNGEERAKGNILERFSAQQFPDLHSELNLSSLELGDSALYFCASSVAPAYEQYFGPGTRLTVT.

As DNA, the CDR3 is TGTGCCAGTAAGGAAGGCGGATACAATGAGCAGTTCTTC. This encodes CASKEGGYNEQFF. J is TRBJ2-1 and V is TRBV19; D not resolved. The germline gives CDR1 LNHDA, CDR2 SQIVND (reference sequence). The CDR3 contains 13 residues. Trimming cost V 7 bases and J 4 bases, with 11 bases left between them.

Here the CDR3 DNA reads TGTGCCAGCTCCCCGGACAGGGGTATAGATACGCAGTATTTT. Its translation is CASSPDRGIDTQYF. The V and J genes are TRBV18 and TRBJ2-3, with 9 positions matching TRBD1. The V segment lost 6 bases and the J segment 5 bases; nucleotides outside the gene matches: 6. Germline CDR1 and CDR2: KGHSH and LQKENI. The CDR3 covers 14 residues. Variable domain in full (rest from reference TRBV18 and TRBJ2-3): NAGVMQNPRHLVRRRGQEARLRCSPMKGHSHVYWYRQLPEEGLKFMVYLQKENIIDESGMPKERFSAEFPKEGPSILRIQQVVRGDSAAYFCASSPDRGIDTQYFGPGTRLTVL.

The CDR3 nucleotides are TGTGCCAGCAGCTTCGACCGGGACCATGGCTACACCTTC. This gives the protein CASSFDRDHGYTF. The chain links TRBV7-9 to TRBJ1-2; possibly TRBD1 for D (5 bases). V was cut by 3 bases and J by 6 bases, with 11 bases left in between. CDR1 and CDR2 from the germline V gene are SEHNR and FQNEAQ (reference sequence). The CDR3 is made up of 13 amino acids. The whole variable domain, filled in from reference TRBV7-9 and TRBJ1-2, reads DTGVSQNPRHKITKRGQNVTFRCDPISEHNRLYWYRQTLGQGPEFLTYFQNEAQLEKSRLLSDRFSAERPKGSFSTLEIQRTEQGDSAMYLCASSFDRDHGYTFGSGTRLTVV.

The rearrangement links TRBV9 to TRBJ2-1; TRBD2 might be the D (6 bases). Germline V gene sequence: CDR1 SGDLS, CDR2 YYNGEE. Trimming took off 4 bases at V and 7 bases at J, with 21 bases between the two ends. CDR3 length equals 16 residues. CDR3 loop: CASSPMEGLQWNEQFF. CDR3 nucleotides: TGTGCCAGCAGCCCAATGGAGGGCCTACAATGGAATGAGCAGTTCTTC.

V gene TRBV30 combines with J gene TRBJ1-6; weak D call: TRBD1 (6 bases). The CDR3 has 17 amino acids. The germline V and J ends were trimmed by 0 bases and 7 bases, with 19 bases remaining between them. Per germline, CDR1 GTSNPN and CDR2 SVGIG (reference sequence). CDR3 residues: CAWSVPWQGPWNSPLHF. CDR3 bases: TGTGCCTGGAGTGTGCCCTGGCAGGGGCCTTGGAATTCACCCCTCCACTTT.

This rearrangement joins TRBV30 to TRBJ2-5, with TRBD1 matching over 8 bases. The V and J ends lost 1 base and 5 bases, in that order; junction bases with no gene match: 6. Germline lookup yields CDR1 GTSNPN and CDR2 SVGIG (reference sequence). This CDR3 has 14 amino acids. The DNA of the CDR3 is TGTGCCTGGAGTGGACAGGGGTTAGGGGAGACCCAGTACTTC. Amino acid sequence: CAWSGQGLGETQYF.

This clone was seen more than once but under ten times. The rearrangement links TRBV28 to TRBJ2-7, with 7 bases identical to TRBD2. The CDR3 is 15 residues long. The germline gives CDR1 MDHEN, CDR2 SYDVKM. V lost 2 bases to trimming and J lost 3 bases; unmatched junction nucleotides: 7. The CDR3: CASSLTSAKVYEQYF. CDR3 nucleotides: TGTGCCAGCAGTTTAACTAGCGCTAAAGTCTACGAGCAGTACTTC.

J is TRBJ1-4 and V is TRBV28, with D possibly being TRBD1 (5 bases). This CDR3 contains 11 residues. Germline lookup yields CDR1 MDHEN and CDR2 SYDVKM. Trimming removed 3 bases at V and 11 bases at J, with 7 bases between. The CDR3 region is CASSLGGKLFF. The CDR3 DNA is TGTGCCAGCAGTTTGGGGGGTAAACTGTTTTTT.

This clone was seen a handful of times. V gene TRBV30 combines with J gene TRBJ1-1, with D hard to call. V lost 0 bases to trimming and J lost 5 bases, with 10 bases between them. The germline CDR1 and CDR2 sequences are GTSNPN and SVGIG (reference sequence). CDR3 length: 13 amino acids. In DNA, the CDR3 is TGTGCCTGGAGTGTAGGAGGATGGACTGAAGCTTTCTTT. Translation: CAWSVGGWTEAFF. Combining the CDR3 with reference TRBV30 and TRBJ1-1 gives the whole variable domain SQTIHQWPATLVQPVGSPLSLECTVEGTSNPNLYWYRQAAGRGLQLLFYSVGIGQISSEVPQNLSASRPQDRQFILSSKKLLLSDSGFYLCAWSVGGWTEAFFGQGTRLTVV.

The chain employs TRBV6-5 and TRBJ2-7; D is uncertain. Germline V gene data show CDR1 as MNHEY and CDR2 as SVGAGI. This CDR3 has 14 amino acids. Trimming removed 5 bases at V and 4 bases at J, with 15 bases between. CDR3 sequence (DNA): TGTGCCAGCAGTCCTAACCTGATTGGATACGAGCAGTACTTC. Protein product: CASSPNLIGYEQYF.

The CDR3 DNA is TGCAGCCCCATCGAGAGGGAGACCCAGTACTTC. It encodes CSPIERETQYF. The chain links TRBV29-1 to TRBJ2-5; D unclear. CDR1 is SQVTM and CDR2 is ANQGSEA in the germline V gene. This CDR3 region has 11 residues. V was pared by 8 bases and J by 5 bases, with 12 bases between.

This chain connects TRBV6-6 to TRBJ1-5; TRBD1 matches 7 bases. CDR1 is MNHNY and CDR2 is SVGAGI in the germline V gene (reference sequence). The CDR3 has 19 amino acids. V trimming: 5 bases; J trimming: 6 bases; junction bases outside the gene matches: 22. CDR3 sequence reads: CASSRIDRVRLFTSQPQHF. The CDR3 nucleotides are TGTGCCAGCAGTCGTATCGACAGGGTTCGTCTCTTTACTAGTCAGCCCCAGCATTTT.

The chain has TRBV3-1 (or the pseudogene TRBV3-2) and TRBJ2-5; D remains unclear. There are 13 residues in the CDR3. Trimming stripped 1 base from V and 6 bases from J, with 9 bases between. The germline V gene has CDR1 LGHDT and CDR2 YNNKEL (reference sequence). This chain's CDR3 is CASSQGGWQTQYF. For the CDR3, the DNA is TGTGCCAGCAGCCAAGGGGGTTGGCAGACCCAGTACTTC.

In this sample, this clone turned up once. The chain combines TRBV19 with TRBJ2-7; D might be TRBD1 (5 bases). The ends were cut back, 6 bases at V and 2 bases at J, with 11 bases in the middle. Germline V CDR1 and CDR2: LNHDA, SQIVND (reference sequence). The CDR3 contains 13 residues. The CDR3 here is CASSSQGAYEQYF. CDR3 coding DNA: TGTGCCAGTAGCAGCCAGGGCGCCTACGAGCAGTACTTC.

This clone appeared a few times. J is TRBJ2-3 and V is TRBV28; the match to TRBD2 covers 10 bases. The germline V gene has CDR1 MDHEN and CDR2 SYDVKM. CDR3 length equals 19 residues. V was pared by 1 base and J by 4 bases, with 14 bases of the junction left unmatched. CDR3 DNA: TGTGCCAGCAGTTTATTCCTAGCGGGAGTCCGGATCGGCGCAGATACGCAGTATTTT. Translation gives CASSLFLAGVRIGADTQYF. Full variable domain (missing parts from reference TRBV28 and TRBJ2-3): DVKVTQSSRYLVKRTGEKVFLECVQDMDHENMFWYRQDPGLGLRLIYFSYDVKMKEKGDIPEGYSVSREKKERFSLILESASTNQTSMYLCASSLFLAGVRIGADTQYFGPGTRLTVL.

The rearrangement links TRBV9 to TRBJ2-4, with D tentatively TRBD2 (6 bases). The germline gives CDR1 SGDLS, CDR2 YYNGEE. This CDR3 is 15 amino acids long. With 0 bases removed from V and 6 bases from J, the gap between germline ends came to 13 bases. The CDR3 spells CASSVDAPGGNIQYF. CDR3 nucleotide sequence: TGTGCCAGCAGCGTAGATGCCCCCGGGGGAAACATTCAGTACTTC.

The chain recombines TRBV12-5 with TRBJ1-6, with D uncertain. Germline CDR1 is LGHNT and CDR2 is FRNRAP. The CDR3 is 15 residues long. Trimming stripped 5 bases from V and 0 bases from J, with 8 bases between. The CDR3 sequence: CASGPVSSYNSPLHF. The CDR3 bases are TGTGCTAGTGGTCCCGTCAGCTCCTATAATTCACCCCTCCACTTT.

The DNA for the CDR3 is TGTGCCAGCAGTATCCGGGAGACTAGCAATCAGCCCCAGCATTTT. It encodes CASSIRETSNQPQHF. This chain uses TRBV28 with TRBJ1-5; D remains ambiguous. The V and J ends lost 5 bases and 0 bases respectively, with 11 bases between them. Germline assignment: CDR1 MDHEN and CDR2 SYDVKM. This CDR3 region has 15 residues.

This sequence joins TRBV1 and TRBJ1-5; TRBD1, the table's D call, was not compared with the DNA. TRBV1 is flagged as a pseudogene. The length of the CDR3 is 18 residues. CDR3 protein: CTSSQDWTGDYSNQPQHF. The CDR3 region has the DNA TGCACCAGCAGCCAAGATTGGACAGGAGACTATAGCAATCAGCCCCAGCATTTT.

This clone was counted between two and nine times. The genes are TRBV30 and TRBJ2-5; 8 bases align to TRBD2. V was clipped by 1 base and J by 6 bases; unmatched bases: 13. Germline CDR1 is GTSNPN and CDR2 is SVGIG (reference sequence). The CDR3 loop spans 16 amino acids. CDR3 in amino acids: CAWSARTSSGRKTQYF. DNA for the CDR3: TGTGCCTGGAGTGCCCGGACTAGCTCCGGAAGAAAGACCCAGTACTTC.

Details on this clone: At the DNA level, this CDR3 is encoded by other sequences in the same sample as well. The J gene is TRBJ2-1, the V gene TRBV19; D remains unclear. Germline V gene sequence: CDR1 LNHDA, CDR2 SQIVND (reference sequence). There are 13 residues in the CDR3. Trimming removed 1 base at V and 4 bases at J, with 5 bases between. CDR3 in DNA: TGTGCCAGTAGTATAGGCACGTACAATGAGCAGTTCTTC. Translating it yields CASSIGTYNEQFF.